This entry concerns a single TCR beta chain. The sample has other DNA sequences that encode this CDR3 too. The germline V and J ends were trimmed by 0 bases and 3 bases, with 3 bases remaining between them. CDR1 and CDR2 (germline): LNHNV, YYDKDF (reference sequence). CDR3 length equals 12 residues. The sample originates from a study of blood T cell repertoires in COVID-19. Sequencing was performed with immunoSEQ multiplex PCR; in TCRdb, only in-frame clones are kept and a portion is missing. The top ten hold 2.5% to 3.5% of the sample, which has 190,000 or so clones, more than 70% seen once. The clonotype originates from a woman of 80 years or more with active or convalescent COVID-19. The J gene is TRBJ2-7, the V gene TRBV15; D remains ambiguous. Specimen: peripheral blood. CDR3 sequence (DNA): TGTGCCACCAGCAGAGATAACTACGAGCAGTACTTC. It yields the protein CATSRDNYEQYF. The variable domain in full, with the rest retrieved from reference TRBV15 and TRBJ2-7, is DAMVIQNPRYQVTQFGKPVTLSCSQTLNHNVMYWYQQKSSQAPKLLFHYYDKDFNNEADTPDNFQSRRPNTSFCFLDIRSPGLGDTAMYLCATSRDNYEQYFGPGTRLTVT.